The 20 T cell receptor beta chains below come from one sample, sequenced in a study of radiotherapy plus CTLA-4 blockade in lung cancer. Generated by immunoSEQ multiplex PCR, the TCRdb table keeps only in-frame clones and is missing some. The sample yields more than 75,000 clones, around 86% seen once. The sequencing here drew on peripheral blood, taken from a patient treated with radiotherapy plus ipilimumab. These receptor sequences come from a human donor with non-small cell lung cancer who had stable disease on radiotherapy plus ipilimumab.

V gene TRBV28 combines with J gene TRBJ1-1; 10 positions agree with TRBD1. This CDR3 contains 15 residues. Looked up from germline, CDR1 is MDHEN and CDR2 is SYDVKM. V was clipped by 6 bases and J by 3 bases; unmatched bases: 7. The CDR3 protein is CASSLSGTGDTEAFF. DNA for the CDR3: TGTGCCAGCAGCCTTTCGGGGACAGGGGACACTGAAGCTTTCTTT.

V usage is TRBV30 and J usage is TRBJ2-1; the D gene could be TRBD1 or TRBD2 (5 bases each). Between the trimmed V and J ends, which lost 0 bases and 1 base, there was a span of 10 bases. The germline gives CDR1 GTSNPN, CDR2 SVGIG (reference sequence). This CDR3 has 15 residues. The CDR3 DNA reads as TGTGCCTGGAGTGTAGGCAGGGAGTCCTACAATGAGCAGTTCTTC. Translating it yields CAWSVGRESYNEQFF.

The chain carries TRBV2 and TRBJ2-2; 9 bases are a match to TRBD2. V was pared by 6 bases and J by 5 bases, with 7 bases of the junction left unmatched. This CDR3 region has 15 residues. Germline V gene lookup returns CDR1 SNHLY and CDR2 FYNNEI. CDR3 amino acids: CASRSIAGGTGELFF. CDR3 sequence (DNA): TGTGCCAGCAGATCCATCGCGGGGGGGACCGGGGAGCTGTTTTTT. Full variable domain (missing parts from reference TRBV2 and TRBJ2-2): EPEVTQTPSHQVTQMGQEVILRCVPISNHLYFYWYRQILGQKVEFLVSFYNNEISEKSEIFDDQFSVERPDGSNFTLKIRSTKLEDSAMYFCASRSIAGGTGELFFGEGSRLTVL.

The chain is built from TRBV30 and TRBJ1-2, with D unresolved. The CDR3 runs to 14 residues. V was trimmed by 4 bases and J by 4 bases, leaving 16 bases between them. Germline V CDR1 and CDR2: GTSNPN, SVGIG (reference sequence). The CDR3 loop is CAWTTWAELYGYTF. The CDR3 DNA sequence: TGTGCCTGGACCACCTGGGCAGAACTCTATGGCTACACCTTC.

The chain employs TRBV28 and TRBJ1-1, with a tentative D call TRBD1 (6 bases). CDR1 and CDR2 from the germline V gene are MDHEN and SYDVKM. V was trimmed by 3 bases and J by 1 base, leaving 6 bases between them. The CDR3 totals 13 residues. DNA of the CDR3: TGTGCCAGCAGTTTGGACAGGAACACTGAAGCTTTCTTT. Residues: CASSLDRNTEAFF.

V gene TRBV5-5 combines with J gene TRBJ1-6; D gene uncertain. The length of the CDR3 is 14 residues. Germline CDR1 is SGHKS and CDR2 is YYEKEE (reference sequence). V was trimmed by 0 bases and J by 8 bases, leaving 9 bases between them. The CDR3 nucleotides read TGTGCCAGCAGCTTGGACTTGATCGATTCACCCCTCCACTTT. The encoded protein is CASSLDLIDSPLHF.

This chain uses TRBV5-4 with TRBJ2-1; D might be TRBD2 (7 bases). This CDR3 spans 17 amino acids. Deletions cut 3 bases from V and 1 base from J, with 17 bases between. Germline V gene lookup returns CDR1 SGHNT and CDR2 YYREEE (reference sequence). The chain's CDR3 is CASSSATGGPSYNEQFF. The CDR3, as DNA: TGTGCCAGCAGCTCCGCTACCGGGGGGCCTTCCTACAATGAGCAGTTCTTC.

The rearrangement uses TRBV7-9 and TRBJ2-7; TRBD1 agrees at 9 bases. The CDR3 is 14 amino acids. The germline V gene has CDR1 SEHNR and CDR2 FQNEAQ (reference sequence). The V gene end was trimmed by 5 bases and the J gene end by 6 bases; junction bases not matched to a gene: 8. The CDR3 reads CASSPGTGRLEQYF. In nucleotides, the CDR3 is TGTGCCAGCAGCCCAGGGACAGGGCGTCTCGAGCAGTACTTC.

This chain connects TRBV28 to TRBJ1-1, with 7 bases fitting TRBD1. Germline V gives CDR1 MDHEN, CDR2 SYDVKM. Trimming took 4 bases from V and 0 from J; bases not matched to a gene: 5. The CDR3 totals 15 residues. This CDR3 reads CASSSQGRVNTEAFF. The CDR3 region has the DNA TGTGCCAGCAGTTCACAGGGGAGGGTGAACACTGAAGCTTTCTTT.

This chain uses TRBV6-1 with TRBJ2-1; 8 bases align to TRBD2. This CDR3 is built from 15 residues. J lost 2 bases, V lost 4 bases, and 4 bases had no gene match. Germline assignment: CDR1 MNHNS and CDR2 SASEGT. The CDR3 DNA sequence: TGTGCCAGCAGTGCCCGGGGGGGTGCCTACAATGAGCAGTTCTTC. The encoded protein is CASSARGGAYNEQFF.

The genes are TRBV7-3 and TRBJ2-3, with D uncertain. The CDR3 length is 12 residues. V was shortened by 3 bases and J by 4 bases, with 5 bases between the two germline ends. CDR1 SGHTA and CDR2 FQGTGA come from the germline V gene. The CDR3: CASSFSADTQYF. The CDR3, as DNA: TGTGCCAGCAGCTTTTCGGCAGATACGCAGTATTTT.

The CDR3 loop reads CASRVAGGYYNEQFF. CDR3 bases: TGTGCCAGCCGAGTAGCGGGAGGTTATTACAATGAGCAGTTCTTC. The chain is built from TRBV27 and TRBJ2-1; the match to TRBD2 covers 10 bases. The V segment lost 8 bases and the J segment 4 bases; nucleotides outside the gene matches: 8. The CDR3 has 15 residues. Germline CDR1 is MNHEY and CDR2 is SMNVEV (reference sequence).

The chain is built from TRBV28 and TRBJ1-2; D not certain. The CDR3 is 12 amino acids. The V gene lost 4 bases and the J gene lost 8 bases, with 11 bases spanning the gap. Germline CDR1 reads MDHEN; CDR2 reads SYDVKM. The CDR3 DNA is TGTGCCAGCAGTTCCCACACCGACGGCTACACCTTC. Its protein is CASSSHTDGYTF.

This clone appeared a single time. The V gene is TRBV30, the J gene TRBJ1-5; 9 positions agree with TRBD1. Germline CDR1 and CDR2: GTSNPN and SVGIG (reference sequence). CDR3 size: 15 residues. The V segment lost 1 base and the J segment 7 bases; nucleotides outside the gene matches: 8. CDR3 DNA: TGTGCCTGGAGTGGTCACAGGGGGCCAGGACAGCCCCAGCATTTT. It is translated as CAWSGHRGPGQPQHF.

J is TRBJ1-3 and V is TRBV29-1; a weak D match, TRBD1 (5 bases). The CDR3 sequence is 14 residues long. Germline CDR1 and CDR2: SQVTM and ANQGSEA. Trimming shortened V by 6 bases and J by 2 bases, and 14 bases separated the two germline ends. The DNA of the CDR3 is TGCAGCGTGGGGGACCGCCAGGCTGGAAACACCATATATTTT. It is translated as CSVGDRQAGNTIYF. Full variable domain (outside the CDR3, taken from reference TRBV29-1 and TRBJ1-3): SAVISQKPSRDICQRGTSLTIQCQVDSQVTMMFWYRQQPGQSLTLIATANQGSEATYESGFVIDKFPISRPNLTFSTLTVSNMSPEDSSIYLCSVGDRQAGNTIYFGEGSWLTVV.

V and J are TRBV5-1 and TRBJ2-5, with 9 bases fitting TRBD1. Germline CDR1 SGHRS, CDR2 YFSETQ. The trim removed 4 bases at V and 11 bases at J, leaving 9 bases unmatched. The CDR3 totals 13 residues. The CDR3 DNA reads TGCGCCAGCAGCATAGGACAGGGGTGGGAGCAGTACTTC. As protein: CASSIGQGWEQYF.

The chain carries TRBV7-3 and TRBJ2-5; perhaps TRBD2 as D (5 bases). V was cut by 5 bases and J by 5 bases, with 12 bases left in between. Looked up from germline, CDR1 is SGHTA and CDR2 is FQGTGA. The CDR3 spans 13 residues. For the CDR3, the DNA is TGTGCCAGCAGCCCCATCCCGGGGGAGACCCAGTACTTC. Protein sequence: CASSPIPGETQYF.

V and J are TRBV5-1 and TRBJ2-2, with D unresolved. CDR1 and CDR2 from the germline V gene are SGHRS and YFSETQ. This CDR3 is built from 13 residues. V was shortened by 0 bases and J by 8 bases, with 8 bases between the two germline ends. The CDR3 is CASSLDSTGELFF. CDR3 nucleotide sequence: TGCGCCAGCAGCTTGGACAGTACTGGGGAGCTGTTTTTT. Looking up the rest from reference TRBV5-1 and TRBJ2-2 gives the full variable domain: KAGVTQTPRYLIKTRGQQVTLSCSPISGHRSVSWYQQTPGQGLQFLFEYFSETQRNKGNFPGRFSGRQFSNSRSEMNVSTLELGDSALYLCASSLDSTGELFFGEGSRLTVL.

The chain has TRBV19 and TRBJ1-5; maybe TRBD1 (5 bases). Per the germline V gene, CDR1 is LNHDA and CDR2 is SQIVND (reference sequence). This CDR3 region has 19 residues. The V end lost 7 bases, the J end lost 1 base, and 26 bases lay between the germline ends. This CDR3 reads CASTVSPLGAGSSNQPQHF. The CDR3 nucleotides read TGTGCCAGTACTGTGAGCCCCCTCGGGGCGGGATCGAGCAATCAGCCCCAGCATTTT.

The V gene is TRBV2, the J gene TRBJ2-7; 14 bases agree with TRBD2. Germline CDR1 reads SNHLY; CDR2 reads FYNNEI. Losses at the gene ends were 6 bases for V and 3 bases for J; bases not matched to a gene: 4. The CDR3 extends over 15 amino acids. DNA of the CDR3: TGTGCCAGCAGCGTGGGACTAGCGGGAGTCTACGAGCAGTACTTC. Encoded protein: CASSVGLAGVYEQYF.